This T cell receptor beta chain stems from a study of T cell changes during pregnancy in multiple sclerosis. Assay: immunoSEQ multiplex PCR; the TCRdb copy retains only in-frame clones and omits some. The data show 60,000 to 70,000 clones, with 91% seen just once and over 2% held by the top ten. Germline values: CDR1 DFQATT, CDR2 SNEGSKA (reference sequence). The CDR3 runs 10 residues. Trimming cost V 8 bases and J 8 bases, with 10 bases left between them. The rearrangement joins TRBV20-1 to TRBJ2-1; no reliable D call. The starting material was peripheral blood, obtained in the third trimester of pregnancy. This receptor was identified in a female donor in good health, enrolled as a control in a pregnancy study. The CDR3 region has the DNA TGCAGTTTCTCTAGGCATGAGCAGTTCTTC. Residues: CSFSRHEQFF.